Listed below are T cell receptor beta chains from one sample, sequenced in a study of cytotoxic CD8 clonotypes in ibrutinib-treated CLL. Sequencing used immunoSEQ multiplex PCR; TCRdb keeps in-frame clones, though not all of them. The data contain tens of thousands of clones, about 86% of them singletons. The specimen was PBMCs, collected before ibrutinib treatment. All receptors come from a human donor with chronic lymphocytic leukemia. Both conserved end residues are part of each CDR3. Fields, in order: V gene, J gene, D gene, clone size, CDR3 DNA, CDR3 protein. The D gene is left open where the match is weak. Not every row has a clone size; where given, it reads once, few, many or a size class.

TRBV10-2	TRBJ1-1	-	-	TGCGCCAGCAGTGAGTCGGACGGTCAAGCTTTCTTT	CASSESDGQAFF
TRBV28	TRBJ2-7	TRBD1	-	TGTGCCAGCACTCTCCATCGGGACAGCTCCTACGAGCAGTACTTC	CASTLHRDSSYEQYF
TRBV9	TRBJ2-3	-	once	TGTGCCAGCAGCGTAGCTCACACAGATACGCAGTATTTT	CASSVAHTDTQYF
TRBV5-1	TRBJ1-4	-	-	TGCGCCAGCAGCTTGGCCGGTTCCCAAGGGCAGTCTGAAAAACTGTTTTTT	CASSLAGSQGQSEKLFF
TRBV5-1	TRBJ2-2	-	-	TGCGCCAGCAGCGGGGGCGGGGAGCTGTTTTTT	CASSGGGELFF
TRBV10-1	TRBJ2-7	TRBD1	once	TGCGCCAGCAGTGAGTCCCAGGACAGGGTGTACGAGCAGTACTTC	CASSESQDRVYEQYF
TRBV5-6	TRBJ2-1	TRBD2	-	TGTGCCAGCAGCCATATGGATAGCGGGAGGAGGAATGAGCAGTTCTTC	CASSHMDSGRRNEQFF
TRBV19	TRBJ1-3	-	-	TGTGCCAGTACCCGCGACCTGGACTCTGGAAACACCATATATTTT	CASTRDLDSGNTIYF
TRBV9	TRBJ1-5	-	-	TGTGCCAGCAGCGTCGGTCCTGAACCGGATCAGCCCCAGCATTTT	CASSVGPEPDQPQHF
TRBV9	TRBJ1-1	TRBD1	-	TGTGCCAGCAGCGTATCGAGACAGGGGACTTTTTCGAACACTGAAGCTTTCTTT	CASSVSRQGTFSNTEAFF
TRBV29-1	TRBJ2-7	-	-	TGCAGCGTTGTTTGGACTTGGAACGAGCAGTACTTC	CSVVWTWNEQYF
TRBV9	TRBJ2-1	-	few	TGTGCCAGCAGCGTAAGGTGGGAGAACAATGAGCAGTTCTTC	CASSVRWENNEQFF
TRBV11-1	TRBJ2-5	TRBD2	-	TGTGCCAGCAGCCTCAGCCGGACACCGGGGGGACGGACCCAGTACTTC	CASSLSRTPGGRTQYF
TRBV5-1	TRBJ1-1	-	few	TGCGCCAGCAGCTTACGTGCTGGGGCCGACGCTGAAGCTTTCTTT	CASSLRAGADAEAFF
TRBV6-5	TRBJ2-3	-	-	TGTGCCAGCAGTTATAGGGGCGCTAGCACAGATACGCAGTATTTT	CASSYRGASTDTQYF
TRBV7-2	TRBJ1-2	-	-	TGTGCCAGCAGCTTAACAGTAAACTATGGCTACACCTTC	CASSLTVNYGYTF
TRBV19	TRBJ2-3	TRBD1	-	TGTGCCAGTAGTATAGTCAGGGGGCGCGAAGATACGCAGTATTTT	CASSIVRGREDTQYF
TRBV10-2	TRBJ1-2	-	-	TGCGCCAGCAGTGAGTCGAATATGGGCCCTAACTATGGCTACACCTTC	CASSESNMGPNYGYTF
TRBV18	TRBJ2-7	-	-	TGTGCCAGCTCACCGAATACAGGACTAAGCACCTACGAGCAGTACTTC	CASSPNTGLSTYEQYF
TRBV5-1	TRBJ2-7	-	once	TGCGCCTCAGCGTCGTCCGATGATGGAGGGTTTCAAATCGAGCAGTACTTC	CASASSDDGGFQIEQYF
TRBV9	TRBJ2-3	TRBD2	once	TGTGCCAGCAGCTCAACGCCCGGACTAGCTTCAGATACGCAGTATTTT	CASSSTPGLASDTQYF
TRBV5-6	TRBJ1-5	-	-	TGTGCCAGCAGCTTGGGCCTTTTCAATAGCAATCAGCCCCAGCATTTT	CASSLGLFNSNQPQHF
TRBV12-2	TRBJ2-4	-	-	TGTGCAAGTCGCTTAGCTCCGGCGAGGTTGGGTCGTCCCAAAAACATTCAGTACTTC	CASRLAPARLGRPKNIQYF
TRBV30	TRBJ2-2	TRBD2	-	TGTGCCTGGAGTGTAGCGGGAGGGACCGGGGAGCTGTTTTTT	CAWSVAGGTGELFF
TRBV10-3	TRBJ2-7	TRBD2	-	TGTGCCATCTCCGGGGGGACTAGCGGCTCCGAGCAGTACTTC	CAISGGTSGSEQYF
TRBV27	TRBJ1-5	TRBD1	-	TGTGCCAGCAGTTTAGGACAGGGGTATCATCAGCCCCAGCATTTT	CASSLGQGYHQPQHF
TRBV4-3	TRBJ2-4	-	-	TGCGCCAGCAGCCAAGCGACTGGGCAGACCTCCTCCATTCAGTACTTC	CASSQATGQTSSIQYF
TRBV30	TRBJ2-1	-	-	TGTGCCTGGAGTGAGGAGTACAATGAGCAGTTCTTC	CAWSEEYNEQFF
TRBV5-4	TRBJ1-1	-	few	TGTGCCAGCAGCAGGCAACAGTTACGGGAAGCTTTCTTT	CASSRQQLREAFF
TRBV6-5	TRBJ1-2	TRBD1	-	TGTGCCAGCAGACATACGGACAGGGCCTATGGCTACACCTTC	CASRHTDRAYGYTF
TRBV9	TRBJ2-5	-	-	TGTGCCAGCAGCACGCCACCGGGACAAGAGGGGGAGACCCAGTACTTC	CASSTPPGQEGETQYF
TRBV5-8	TRBJ1-4	-	-	TGTGCCAGCAGCTTGGCCGCAGGGAACAGTGAAAAACTGTTTTTT	CASSLAAGNSEKLFF
TRBV6-1	TRBJ2-7	TRBD1	-	TGTGCCAGCCGGGACAGGGGGCGAGGGGAGCAGTACTTC	CASRDRGRGEQYF
TRBV9	TRBJ1-3	TRBD1	once	TGTGCCAGCAGCCGTCTCGGGACAGAGGCTGGAAACACCATATATTTT	CASSRLGTEAGNTIYF
TRBV5-6	TRBJ1-1	-	-	TGTGCCAGCAGCTTGGACGGGGTGGGCACTGAAGCTTTCTTT	CASSLDGVGTEAFF
TRBV5-1	TRBJ2-2	TRBD2	-	TGCGCCAGCAGCCCGGTTCCGGCGGGACTAGCGGGAGGGCGGACCGGGGAGCTGTTTTTT	CASSPVPAGLAGGRTGELFF
TRBV5-1	TRBJ2-1	-	-	TGCGCCAGCAGCTTCGGACAGTCACTATACAATGAGCAGTTCTTC	CASSFGQSLYNEQFF
TRBV5-8	TRBJ1-4	-	-	TGTGCCAGCAGCTTGAAGACCACTAATGAAAAACTGTTTTTT	CASSLKTTNEKLFF
TRBV29-1	TRBJ1-2	-	-	TGCAGCGTTGATGAACAGGCGTATGGCTACACCTTC	CSVDEQAYGYTF
TRBV11-2	TRBJ2-2	-	few	TGTGCCAGCAGCTTAGGAACGGGGATGGGCACCGGGGAGCTGTTTTTT	CASSLGTGMGTGELFF